What follows describes a single TCR beta chain. One end of the junction fails to match germline, which may point to a read error. This specimen comes from a study of blood T cell repertoires in COVID-19. In the study overall: COVID-19 samples collected from the United States, Italy and Spain covered acute and convalescent phases.

Germline CDR1 is LGHDT and CDR2 is YNNKEL (reference sequence). The CDR3 is 16 amino acids. Per the authors' pipeline: Nucleated cell counts were estimated from reference gene primer amplification. Sequencing used immunoSEQ multiplex PCR; TCRdb keeps in-frame clones, though not all of them. Clonal size and the V and J genes are those of that table, whereas D and trimming came from the DNA. The sample has 80,000 to 95,000 clones; over 75% are singletons. The chain links TRBV3-1 (or the pseudogene TRBV3-2) to TRBJ1-4; unclear D gene. The sample taken for sequencing was peripheral blood. The receptor was derived from a man in his 70s with acute or convalescent COVID-19. DNA of the CDR3: TGTGCCAGCAGCCGAGCGACTAGTTTTCCGAATGAAAACCTGTTTTTT. Protein product: CASSRATSFPNENLFF.